This entry lists 7 T cell receptor beta chains sequenced from one sample in a study of T cell responses to AZD1222 COVID-19 vaccine. Method: immunoSEQ multiplex PCR; TCRdb's copy keeps in-frame clones and lacks some. The table includes about 76,000 clones, 85% to 90% detected once. This sample comprised peripheral blood, obtained on day 0 of MenACWY control vaccination. The receptors here all came from an adult in good health.

A few counts support this clone. V gene TRBV28 combines with J gene TRBJ1-5, with no clear D. In germline, CDR1 is MDHEN, CDR2 SYDVKM. CDR3 length: 17 residues. Trimming left V 2 bases short and J 2 bases short, with 16 bases between. The CDR3 is CASSLPPGTSGNQPQHF. The DNA of the CDR3 is TGTGCCAGCAGTTTACCCCCTGGAACCTCGGGCAATCAGCCCCAGCATTTT.

J is TRBJ1-3 and V is TRBV19, with 8 nucleotides matching TRBD1. Per the germline V gene, CDR1 is LNHDA and CDR2 is SQIVND (reference sequence). V dropped 7 bases and J dropped 4; count of bases not matched to a gene: 3. The CDR3 contains 13 residues. This chain's CDR3 is CASKDRDGNTIYF. DNA of the CDR3: TGTGCCAGTAAGGACAGGGACGGAAACACCATATATTTT.

The rearrangement joins TRBV7-8 to TRBJ1-5; D is uncertain. CDR3 length: 13 amino acids. The V end lost 3 bases, the J end lost 7 bases, and 10 bases lay between the germline ends. Per germline, CDR1 SGHVS and CDR2 FQNEAQ. This chain's CDR3 is CASSFTAGQPQHF. Here the CDR3 DNA reads TGTGCCAGCAGCTTCACTGCGGGGCAGCCCCAGCATTTT. Variable domain in full (rest from reference TRBV7-8 and TRBJ1-5): GAGVSQSPRYKVAKRGQDVALRCDPISGHVSLFWYQQALGQGPEFLTYFQNEAQLDKSGLPSDRFFAERPEGSVSTLKIQRTQQEDSAVYLCASSFTAGQPQHFGDGTRLSIL.

This rearrangement joins TRBV5-4 to TRBJ2-7; D is unclear. Germline CDR1 SGHNT, CDR2 YYREEE (reference sequence). Trimming removed 0 bases from V and 2 bases from J, with 3 bases in between. The length of the CDR3 is 12 residues. The CDR3 region has the DNA TGTGCCAGCAGCTTGGGGGCCTACGAGCAGTACTTC. It is translated as CASSLGAYEQYF.

The chain uses TRBV18 and TRBJ2-7; 12 nucleotides align to TRBD2. CDR3 length equals 18 residues. Looked up from germline, CDR1 is KGHSH and CDR2 is LQKENI. Trimming took 0 bases from V and 3 from J; bases not matched to a gene: 9. The CDR3 sequence is CASSPPIPSGRAIYEQYF. In DNA, the CDR3 is TGTGCCAGCTCACCACCTATCCCTAGCGGGAGGGCCATCTACGAGCAGTACTTC.

The rearrangement uses TRBV3-1 (or the pseudogene TRBV3-2) and TRBJ1-1; D is perhaps TRBD1 (5 bases). Between the trimmed V and J ends, which lost 3 bases and 1 base, there was a span of 12 bases. The V gene's germline CDR1 is LGHDT and CDR2 YNNKEL (reference sequence). The CDR3 extends over 15 amino acids. CDR3 sequence: CASSQAGHPNTEAFF. For the CDR3, the DNA is TGTGCCAGCAGCCAGGCCGGACACCCGAACACTGAAGCTTTCTTT.

V and J are TRBV28 and TRBJ1-1; D possibly corresponds to TRBD1 (5 bases). Germline V CDR1 and CDR2: MDHEN, SYDVKM. The CDR3 loop spans 17 amino acids. V dropped 5 bases and J dropped 2 bases, with 21 bases sitting between them. The CDR3 region is CASSPILITDSNTEAFF. CDR3 bases: TGTGCCAGCAGTCCAATACTCATAACCGACAGCAACACTGAAGCTTTCTTT.